The entry below describes one T cell receptor beta chain. This sample was included in a study of shared clonotypes between healthy human individuals. CDR3 length: 15 amino acids. Trimming removed 2 bases from V and 4 bases from J, with 15 bases in between. The germline gives CDR1 MDHEN, CDR2 SYDVKM. Assay: immunoSEQ multiplex PCR; the TCRdb copy retains only in-frame clones and omits some. The table shows millions of clones, with approximately 92% occurring only once. The sequence was obtained from a man between 18 and 35 years old in good health. The chain carries TRBV28 and TRBJ2-7; D uncertain. The specimen was naive CD4+ T cells sorted from blood. Subset defined: CD45RA+ positively selected. The CDR3 loop is CASSLSSTAPYEQYF. The CDR3 DNA sequence: TGTGCCAGCAGTTTAAGCTCTACAGCGCCATACGAGCAGTACTTC.